Sequencing of this T cell receptor beta chain was carried out in a study of blood T cells in healthy people across ages. CDR3 length: 15 residues. Germline CDR1 and CDR2: SGHRS and YFSETQ. V trimming: 3 bases; J trimming: 3 bases; junction bases outside the gene matches: 9. The use of a sample-barcoded 5' primer and a J-beta primer mix characterized a second PCR of roughly 6 to 11 cycles. MiXCR was run by TCRdb on the 5' RACE reads, yielding one entry per CDR3 protein. The sample has about 640,000 distinct CDR3 sequences; under 65% are singletons. J is TRBJ2-7 and V is TRBV5-1, with TRBD1 matching over 7 bases. The receptor comes from a man aged 55 to 70 in good health. Sequencing input: blood. CDR3 sequence: CASSSPGQLLYEQYF. CDR3 bases: TGCGCCAGCAGCTCGCCGGGACAGCTTCTCTACGAGCAGTACTTC. Drawing the rest from reference TRBV5-1 and TRBJ2-7, the complete variable domain is KAGVTQTPRYLIKTRGQQVTLSCSPISGHRSVSWYQQTPGQGLQFLFEYFSETQRNKGNFPGRFSGRQFSNSRSEMNVSTLELGDSALYLCASSSPGQLLYEQYFGPGTRLTVT.